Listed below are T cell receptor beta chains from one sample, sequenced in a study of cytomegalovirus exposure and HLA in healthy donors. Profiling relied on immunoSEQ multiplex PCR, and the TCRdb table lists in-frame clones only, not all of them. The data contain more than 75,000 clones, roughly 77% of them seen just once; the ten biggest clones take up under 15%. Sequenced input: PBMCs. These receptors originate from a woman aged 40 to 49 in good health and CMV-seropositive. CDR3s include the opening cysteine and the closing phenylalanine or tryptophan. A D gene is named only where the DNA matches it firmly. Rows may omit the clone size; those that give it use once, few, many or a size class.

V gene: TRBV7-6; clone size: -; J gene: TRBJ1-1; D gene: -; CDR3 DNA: TGTGCCAGCAGCCCAGAAAGGGGGTCGGGCACTGAAGCTTTCTTT; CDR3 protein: CASSPERGSGTEAFF
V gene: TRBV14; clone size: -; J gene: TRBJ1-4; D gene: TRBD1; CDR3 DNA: TGTGCCAGCAGTCCTGGACAGGCGATAAATGAAAAACTGTTTTTT; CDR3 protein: CASSPGQAINEKLFF
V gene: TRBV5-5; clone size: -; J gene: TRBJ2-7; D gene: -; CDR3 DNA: TGTGCCAGCAGCTTGGAGGGACACCACTCCTACGAGCAGTACTTC; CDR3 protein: CASSLEGHHSYEQYF
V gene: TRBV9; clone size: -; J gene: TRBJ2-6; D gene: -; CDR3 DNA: TGTGCCAGCAGCGTCTCCCCCTCTGGGGCCAACGTCCTGACTTTC; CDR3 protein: CASSVSPSGANVLTF
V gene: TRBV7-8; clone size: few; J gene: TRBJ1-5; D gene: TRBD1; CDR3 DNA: TGTGCCAGCATTACAAACAGGGGTAATCAGCCCCAGCATTTT; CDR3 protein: CASITNRGNQPQHF
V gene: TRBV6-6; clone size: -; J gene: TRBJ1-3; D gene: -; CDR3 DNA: -; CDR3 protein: CASSSSDRATRNTIYF
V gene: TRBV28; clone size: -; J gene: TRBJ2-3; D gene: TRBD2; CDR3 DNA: TGTGCCAGCAGTTCGAAACCGGGACTAGCTTTACCACGCACAGATACGCAGTATTTT; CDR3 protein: CASSSKPGLALPRTDTQYF
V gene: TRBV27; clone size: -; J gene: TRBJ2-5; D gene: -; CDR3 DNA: TGTGCCAGCAGTCTGGGGGTAGCGGAGGCGAGGGAGACCCAGTACTTC; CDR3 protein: CASSLGVAEARETQYF
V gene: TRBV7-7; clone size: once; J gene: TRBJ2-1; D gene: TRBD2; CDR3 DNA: TGTGCTAGCAGCGGGGGGACTAGCGGGAGGGCCAAGTCCGATGAGCAGTTCTTC; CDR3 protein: CASSGGTSGRAKSDEQFF
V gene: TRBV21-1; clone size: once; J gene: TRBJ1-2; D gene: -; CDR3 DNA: TGTGCCAGCAGCAAATCCAGGGGGACGGAGGGCTACACCTTC; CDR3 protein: CASSKSRGTEGYTF
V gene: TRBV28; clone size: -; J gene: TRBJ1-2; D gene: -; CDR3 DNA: TGTGCCAGCACCAACAGGGTTTTAGTCTATGGCTACACCTTC; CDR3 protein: CASTNRVLVYGYTF